This TCR beta chain derives from a study of T cell responses to AZD1222 COVID-19 vaccine. Here immunoSEQ multiplex PCR was the method, and the copy in TCRdb shows in-frame clones only, minus some. This sample has 75,000 to 100,000 clones, with around 90% found just once. This clone has a single count. This clonotype originated in an adult in good health. The sequences come from peripheral blood, collected on day 0 of AZD1222 vaccination.

The DNA for the CDR3 is TGTGCCAGCAGCCTCCGACTAGCGGGGGGGCGAGAGACCCAGTACTTC. Translated, it gives CASSLRLAGGRETQYF. The chain is built from TRBV11-3 and TRBJ2-5; TRBD2 matches 14 bases. Germline values: CDR1 SGHNT, CDR2 YENEEA. This CDR3 is 16 amino acids long. The V and J ends lost 5 bases and 4 bases, in that order; junction bases with no gene match: 6.